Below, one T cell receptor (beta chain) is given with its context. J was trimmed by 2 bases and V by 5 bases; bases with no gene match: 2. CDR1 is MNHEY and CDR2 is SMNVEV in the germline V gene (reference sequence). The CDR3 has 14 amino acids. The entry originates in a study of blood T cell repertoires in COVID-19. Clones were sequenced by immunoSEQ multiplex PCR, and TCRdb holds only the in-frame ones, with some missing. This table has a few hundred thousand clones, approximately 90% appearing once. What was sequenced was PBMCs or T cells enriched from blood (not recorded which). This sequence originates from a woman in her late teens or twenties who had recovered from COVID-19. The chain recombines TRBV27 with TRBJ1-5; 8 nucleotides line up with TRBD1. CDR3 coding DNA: TGTGCCAGCAGTAAGACAGGGGGCAATCAGCCCCAGCATTTT. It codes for CASSKTGGNQPQHF.